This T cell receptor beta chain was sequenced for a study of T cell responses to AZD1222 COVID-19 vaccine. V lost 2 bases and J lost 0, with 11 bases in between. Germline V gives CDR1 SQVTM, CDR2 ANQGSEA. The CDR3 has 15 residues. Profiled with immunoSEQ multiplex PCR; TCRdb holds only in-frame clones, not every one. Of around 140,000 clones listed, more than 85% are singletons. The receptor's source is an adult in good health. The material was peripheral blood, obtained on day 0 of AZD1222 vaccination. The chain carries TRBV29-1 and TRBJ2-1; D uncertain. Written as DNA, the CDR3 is TGCAGCGTTGAAACGTCCTCGAGCTCCTACAATGAGCAGTTCTTC. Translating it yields CSVETSSSSYNEQFF.